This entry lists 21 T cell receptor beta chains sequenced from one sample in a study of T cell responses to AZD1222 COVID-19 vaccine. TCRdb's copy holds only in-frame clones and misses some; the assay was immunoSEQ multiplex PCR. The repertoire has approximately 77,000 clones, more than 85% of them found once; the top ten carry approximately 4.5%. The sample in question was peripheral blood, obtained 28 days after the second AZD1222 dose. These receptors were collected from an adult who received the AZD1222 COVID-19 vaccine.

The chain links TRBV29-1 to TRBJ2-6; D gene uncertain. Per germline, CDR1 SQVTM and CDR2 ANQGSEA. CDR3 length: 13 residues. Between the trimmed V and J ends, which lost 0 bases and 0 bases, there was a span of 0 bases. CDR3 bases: TGCAGCGTTGAAGACTCTGGGGCCAACGTCCTGACTTTC. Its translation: CSVEDSGANVLTF.

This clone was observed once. The CDR3 is CASREPGQGRYNEQFF. CDR3 DNA: TGCGCCAGCAGAGAACCGGGACAGGGAAGGTACAATGAGCAGTTCTTC. The J gene is TRBJ2-1, the V gene TRBV5-1, with 9 bases matching TRBD1. The CDR3 covers 16 residues. The trim removed 5 bases at V and 4 bases at J, leaving 10 bases unmatched. Germline loops: CDR1 SGHRS, CDR2 YFSETQ.

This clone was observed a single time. CDR3 protein: CRGRGPGRNTEAFF. CDR3 sequence (DNA): TGCAGGGGCAGGGGGCCAGGGAGAAACACTGAAGCTTTCTTT. This chain connects TRBV29-1 to TRBJ1-1; 8 nucleotides align to TRBD1. Germline-derived CDR1 and CDR2 are SQVTM and ANQGSEA. The CDR3 extends over 14 amino acids.

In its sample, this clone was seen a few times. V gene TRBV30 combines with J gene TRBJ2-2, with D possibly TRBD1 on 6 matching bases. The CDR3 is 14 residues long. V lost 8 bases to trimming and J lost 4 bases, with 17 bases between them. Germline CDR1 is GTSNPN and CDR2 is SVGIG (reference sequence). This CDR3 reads CAGGDGRTTGELFF. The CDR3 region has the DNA TGTGCCGGGGGCGACGGAAGGACCACCGGGGAGCTGTTTTTT.

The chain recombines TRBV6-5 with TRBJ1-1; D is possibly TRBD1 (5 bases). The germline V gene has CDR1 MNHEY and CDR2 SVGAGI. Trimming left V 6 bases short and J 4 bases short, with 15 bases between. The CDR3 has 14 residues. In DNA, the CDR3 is TGTGCCAGCAGCGCCACGGGGGGGGGCACTGAAGCTTTCTTT. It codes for CASSATGGGTEAFF.

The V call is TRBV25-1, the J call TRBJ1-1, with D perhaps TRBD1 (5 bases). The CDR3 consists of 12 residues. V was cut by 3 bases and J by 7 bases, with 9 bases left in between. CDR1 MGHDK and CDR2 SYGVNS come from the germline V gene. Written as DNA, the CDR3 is TGTGCCAGCAGTGAGGGAGGGGATGAAGCTTTCTTT. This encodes CASSEGGDEAFF.

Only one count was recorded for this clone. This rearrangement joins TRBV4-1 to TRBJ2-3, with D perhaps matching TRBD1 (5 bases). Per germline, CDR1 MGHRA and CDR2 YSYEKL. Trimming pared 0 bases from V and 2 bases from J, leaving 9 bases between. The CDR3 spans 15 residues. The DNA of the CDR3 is TGCGCCAGCAGCCAAGAAATAGGACACACAGATACGCAGTATTTT. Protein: CASSQEIGHTDTQYF.

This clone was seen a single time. Here the CDR3 reads CASSPRDSQETQYF. For the CDR3, the DNA is TGTGCCAGCAGCCCTCGGGACAGCCAAGAGACCCAGTACTTC. The J gene is TRBJ2-5, the V gene TRBV11-3; 7 bases match TRBD1. The trim removed 5 bases at V and 1 base at J, leaving 4 bases unmatched. The germline CDR1 and CDR2 sequences are SGHNT and YENEEA. The CDR3 has 14 amino acids.

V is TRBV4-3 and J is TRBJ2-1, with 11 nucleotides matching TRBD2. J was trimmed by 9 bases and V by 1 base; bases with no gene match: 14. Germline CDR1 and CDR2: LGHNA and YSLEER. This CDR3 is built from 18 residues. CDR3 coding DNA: TGCGCCAGCAGCCAAGTCCTCCTACTAGCGGGAGAATTAGGTGAGCAGTTCTTC. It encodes CASSQVLLLAGELGEQFF.

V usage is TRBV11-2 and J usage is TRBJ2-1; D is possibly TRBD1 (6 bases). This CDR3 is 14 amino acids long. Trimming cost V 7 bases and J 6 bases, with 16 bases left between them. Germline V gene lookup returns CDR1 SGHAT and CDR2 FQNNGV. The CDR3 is CASTLGGDLNEQFF. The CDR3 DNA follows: TGTGCCAGCACTTTAGGGGGAGACCTCAATGAGCAGTTCTTC.

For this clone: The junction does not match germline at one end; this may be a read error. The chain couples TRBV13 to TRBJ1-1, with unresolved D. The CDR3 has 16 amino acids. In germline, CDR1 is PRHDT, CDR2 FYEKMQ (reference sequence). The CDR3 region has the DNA TGTGCCAGCAGCTTAGCGGGTGGTCTGGAGAACGCTGAAGCTTTCTTT. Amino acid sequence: CASSLAGGLENAEAFF. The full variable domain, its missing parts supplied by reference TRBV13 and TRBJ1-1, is AAGVIQSPRHLIKEKRETATLKCYPIPRHDTVYWYQQGPGQDPQFLISFYEKMQSDKGSIPDRFSAQQFSDYHSELNMSSLELGDSALYFCASSLAGGLENAEAFFGQGTRLTVV.

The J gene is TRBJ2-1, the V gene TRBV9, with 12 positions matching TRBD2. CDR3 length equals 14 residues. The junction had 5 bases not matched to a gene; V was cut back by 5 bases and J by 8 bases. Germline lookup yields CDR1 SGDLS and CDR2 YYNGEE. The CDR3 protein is CASSVLAGGDEQFF. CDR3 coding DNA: TGTGCCAGCAGTGTTCTAGCGGGAGGGGATGAGCAGTTCTTC.

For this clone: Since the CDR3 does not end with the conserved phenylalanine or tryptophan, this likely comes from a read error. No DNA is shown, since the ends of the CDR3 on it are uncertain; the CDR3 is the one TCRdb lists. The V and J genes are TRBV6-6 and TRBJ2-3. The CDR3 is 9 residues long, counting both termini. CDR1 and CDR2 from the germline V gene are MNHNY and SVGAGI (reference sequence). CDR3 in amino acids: CASSSWAAV.

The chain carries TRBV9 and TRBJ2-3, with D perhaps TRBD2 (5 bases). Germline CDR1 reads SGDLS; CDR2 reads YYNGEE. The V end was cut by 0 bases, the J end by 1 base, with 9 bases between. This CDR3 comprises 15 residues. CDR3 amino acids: CASSVDVRGTDTQYF. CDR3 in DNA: TGTGCCAGCAGCGTAGACGTGAGGGGCACAGATACGCAGTATTTT.

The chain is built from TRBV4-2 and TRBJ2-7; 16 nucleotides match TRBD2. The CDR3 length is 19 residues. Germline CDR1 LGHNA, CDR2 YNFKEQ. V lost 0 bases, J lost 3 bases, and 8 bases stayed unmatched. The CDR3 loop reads CASSQEGTSGRAYSYEQYF. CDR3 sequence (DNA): TGTGCCAGCAGCCAAGAGGGGACTAGCGGGAGGGCCTATAGCTACGAGCAGTACTTC.

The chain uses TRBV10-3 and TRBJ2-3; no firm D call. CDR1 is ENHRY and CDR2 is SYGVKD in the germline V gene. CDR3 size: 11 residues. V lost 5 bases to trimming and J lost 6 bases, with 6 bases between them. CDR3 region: CAISSLDTQYF. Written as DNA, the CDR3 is TGTGCCATCAGTTCCCTCGATACGCAGTATTTT.

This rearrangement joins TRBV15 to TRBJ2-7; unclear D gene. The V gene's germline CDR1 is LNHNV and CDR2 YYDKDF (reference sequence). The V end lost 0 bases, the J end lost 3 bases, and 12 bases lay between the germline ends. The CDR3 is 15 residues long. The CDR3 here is CATSRDSGLGYEQYF. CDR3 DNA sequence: TGTGCCACCAGCAGAGACTCCGGGTTGGGCTACGAGCAGTACTTC.

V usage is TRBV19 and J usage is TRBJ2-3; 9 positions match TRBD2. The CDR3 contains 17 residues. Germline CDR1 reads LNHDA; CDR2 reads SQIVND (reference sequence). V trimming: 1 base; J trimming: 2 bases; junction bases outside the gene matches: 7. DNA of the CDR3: TGTGCCAGTAGTATAGTACTAGCGGGCTTGAACACAGATACGCAGTATTTT. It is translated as CASSIVLAGLNTDTQYF.

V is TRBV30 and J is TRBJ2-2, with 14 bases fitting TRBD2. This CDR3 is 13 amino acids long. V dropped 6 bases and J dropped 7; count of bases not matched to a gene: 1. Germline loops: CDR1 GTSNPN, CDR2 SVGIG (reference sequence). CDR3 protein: CACGLAGGGELFF. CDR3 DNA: TGTGCCTGTGGACTAGCGGGAGGCGGGGAGCTGTTTTTT.

The CDR3 is CASSLRQDLLNTIYF. The CDR3 coding sequence is TGCGCCAGCAGCCTCCGACAGGACCTTCTAAACACCATATATTTT. The V call is TRBV4-1, the J call TRBJ1-3; the D gene is possibly TRBD1 (6 bases). CDR3 length: 15 residues. The germline CDR1 and CDR2 sequences are MGHRA and YSYEKL. V was trimmed by 4 bases and J by 6 bases, leaving 16 bases between them.

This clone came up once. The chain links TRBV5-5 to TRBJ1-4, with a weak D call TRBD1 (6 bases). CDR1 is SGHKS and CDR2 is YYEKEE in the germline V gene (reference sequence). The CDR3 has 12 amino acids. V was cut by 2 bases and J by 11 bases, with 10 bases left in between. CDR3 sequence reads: CASSLRGEKLFF. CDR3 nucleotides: TGTGCCAGCAGCTTAAGGGGGGAGAAACTGTTTTTT. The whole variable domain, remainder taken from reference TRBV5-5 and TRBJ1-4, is DAGVTQSPTHLIKTRGQQVTLRCSPISGHKSVSWYQQVLGQGPQFIFQYYEKEERGRGNFPDRFSARQFPNYSSELNVNALLLGDSALYLCASSLRGEKLFFGSGTQLSVL.